This TCR beta chain emerged from a study of early stage breast cancer tumors. Study information: Most invasive tumors, about 80% of the 16, were ER+/PR+/HER2-. Study results and caveats: Enriched TCRB sequences shared across patients were mostly commonly generated sequences. Bulk DNA sequencing of unsorted cells missed chain pairing and markers.

Concerning this clone itself: Its antigen is unidentified.

The length of the CDR3 is 14 residues. Germline assignment: CDR1 SQVTM and CDR2 ANQGSEA. V lost 6 bases and J lost 2, with 15 bases in between. Sequencing was performed with immunoSEQ multiplex PCR; in TCRdb, only in-frame clones are kept and a portion is missing. The profile shows approximately 52,000 clones, around 83% of them singletons. This sequence originates from a person between 50 and 60 years old with breast cancer. V gene TRBV29-1 combines with J gene TRBJ2-3; D is perhaps TRBD2 (6 bases). The specimen sequenced was blood. The CDR3 DNA follows: TGCAGCGTAGATATACCGGGACTCACAGATACGCAGTATTTT. It translates to CSVDIPGLTDTQYF.